This T cell receptor beta chain derives from a study of regulatory and conventional T cells in RAG deficiency. Here immunoSEQ multiplex PCR was the method, and the copy in TCRdb shows in-frame clones only, minus some. The sample holds around 30,000 clones, 90% to 95% seen once. Whole-study findings and limits: In Omenn syndrome, Treg and Tconv repertoires overlapped >80%. Sorted Omenn CD25-high CD127-low cells may not be bona fide Tregs. Other subsets showed 9 to 10-fold reductions, but Treg unique TCR beta sequences fell roughly 90-fold in these patients. Shannon entropy fell and Simpson indices rose in RAG-deficient patients.

To note about this clone: The target antigen is unknown.

The CDR3 sequence is 15 residues long. V dropped 4 bases and J dropped 8; count of bases not matched to a gene: 11. Germline V gene sequence: CDR1 MRHNA, CDR2 SNTAGT. Conventional CD4+ T cells were sorted from blood as CD25-low CD127-high cells. These same data were also listed under a study on regulatory T cells. Per that study: Amplification used 52 TRBV primers and 13 TRBJ primers.

The rearrangement links TRBV6-4 to TRBJ2-3; TRBD2 agrees at 8 bases. The sequencing sample was made of CD25- CD4+ T cells sorted from blood. This clonotype originated in a human donor in good health. In DNA form, the CDR3 reads TGTGCCAGCAGTGTTTGGCGGGGGGCCCAATTTACGCAGTATTTT. This codes for CASSVWRGAQFTQYF.